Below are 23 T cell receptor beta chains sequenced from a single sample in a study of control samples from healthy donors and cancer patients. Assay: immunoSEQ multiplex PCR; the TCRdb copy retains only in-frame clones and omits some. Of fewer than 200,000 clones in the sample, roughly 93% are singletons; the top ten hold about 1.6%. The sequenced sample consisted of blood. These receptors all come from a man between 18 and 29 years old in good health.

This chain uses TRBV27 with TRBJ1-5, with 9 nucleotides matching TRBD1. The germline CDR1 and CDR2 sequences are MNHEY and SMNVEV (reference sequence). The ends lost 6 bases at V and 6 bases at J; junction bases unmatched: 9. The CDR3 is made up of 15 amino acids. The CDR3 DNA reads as TGTGCCAGCAGACCGACGGGACAGGGAGGTCAGCCCCAGCATTTT. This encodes CASRPTGQGGQPQHF.

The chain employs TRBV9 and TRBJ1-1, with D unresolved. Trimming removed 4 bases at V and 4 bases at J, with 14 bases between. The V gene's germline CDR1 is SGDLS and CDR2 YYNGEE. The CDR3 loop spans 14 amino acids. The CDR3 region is CASSLTVGVTEAFF. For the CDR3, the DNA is TGTGCCAGCAGCCTCACCGTCGGGGTCACTGAAGCTTTCTTT.

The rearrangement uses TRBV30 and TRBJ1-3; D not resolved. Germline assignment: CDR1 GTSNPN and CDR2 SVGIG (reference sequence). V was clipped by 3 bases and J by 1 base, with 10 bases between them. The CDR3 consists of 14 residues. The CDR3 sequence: CAWSIGRSGNTIYF. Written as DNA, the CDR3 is TGTGCCTGGAGCATAGGGAGGTCTGGAAACACCATATATTTT.

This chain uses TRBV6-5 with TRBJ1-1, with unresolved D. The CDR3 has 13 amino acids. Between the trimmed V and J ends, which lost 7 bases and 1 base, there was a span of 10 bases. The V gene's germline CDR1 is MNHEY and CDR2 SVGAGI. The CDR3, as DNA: TGTGCCAGCACTAACCCAGAGAACACTGAAGCTTTCTTT. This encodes CASTNPENTEAFF.

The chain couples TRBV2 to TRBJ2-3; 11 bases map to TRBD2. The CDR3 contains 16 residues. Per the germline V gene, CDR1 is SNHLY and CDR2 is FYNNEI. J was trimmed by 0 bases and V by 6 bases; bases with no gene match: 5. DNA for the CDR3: TGTGCCAGCAGGGGAAGGACTAGCGGGAGCACAGATACGCAGTATTTT. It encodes CASRGRTSGSTDTQYF. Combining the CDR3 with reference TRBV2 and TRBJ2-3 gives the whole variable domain EPEVTQTPSHQVTQMGQEVILRCVPISNHLYFYWYRQILGQKVEFLVSFYNNEISEKSEIFDDQFSVERPDGSNFTLKIRSTKLEDSAMYFCASRGRTSGSTDTQYFGPGTRLTVL.

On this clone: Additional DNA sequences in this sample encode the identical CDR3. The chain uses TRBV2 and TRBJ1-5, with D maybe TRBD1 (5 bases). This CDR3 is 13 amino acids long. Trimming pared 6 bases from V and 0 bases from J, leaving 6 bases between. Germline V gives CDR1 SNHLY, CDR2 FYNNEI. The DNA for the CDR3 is TGTGCCAGCAGGGACACTAGCAATCAGCCCCAGCATTTT. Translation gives CASRDTSNQPQHF. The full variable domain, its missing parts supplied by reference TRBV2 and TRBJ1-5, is EPEVTQTPSHQVTQMGQEVILRCVPISNHLYFYWYRQILGQKVEFLVSFYNNEISEKSEIFDDQFSVERPDGSNFTLKIRSTKLEDSAMYFCASRDTSNQPQHFGDGTRLSIL.

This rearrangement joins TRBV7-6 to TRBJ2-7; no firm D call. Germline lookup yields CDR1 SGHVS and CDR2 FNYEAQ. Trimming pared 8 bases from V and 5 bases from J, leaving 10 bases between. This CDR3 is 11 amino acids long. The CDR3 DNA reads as TGTGCCAGCGTCTCGCAACACGAGCAGTACTTC. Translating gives CASVSQHEQYF.

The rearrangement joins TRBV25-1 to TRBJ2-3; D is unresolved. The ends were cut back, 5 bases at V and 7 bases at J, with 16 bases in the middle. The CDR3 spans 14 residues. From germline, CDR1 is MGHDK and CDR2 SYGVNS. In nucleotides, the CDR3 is TGTGCCAGCAGTTTTGGACCGTTGAGGCATACGCAGTATTTT. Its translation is CASSFGPLRHTQYF.

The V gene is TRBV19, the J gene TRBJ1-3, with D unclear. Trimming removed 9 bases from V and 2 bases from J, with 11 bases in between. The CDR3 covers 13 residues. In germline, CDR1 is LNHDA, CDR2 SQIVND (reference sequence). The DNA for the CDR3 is TGTGCCAGCGGGGATAGGGCTGGAAACACCATATATTTT. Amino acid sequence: CASGDRAGNTIYF.

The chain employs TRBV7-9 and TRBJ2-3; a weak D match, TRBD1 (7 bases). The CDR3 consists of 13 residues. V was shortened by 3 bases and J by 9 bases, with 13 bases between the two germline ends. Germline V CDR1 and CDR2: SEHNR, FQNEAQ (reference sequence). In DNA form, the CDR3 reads TGTGCCAGCAGCTTCAGGGGGGCCGGAACGCAGTATTTT. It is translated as CASSFRGAGTQYF.

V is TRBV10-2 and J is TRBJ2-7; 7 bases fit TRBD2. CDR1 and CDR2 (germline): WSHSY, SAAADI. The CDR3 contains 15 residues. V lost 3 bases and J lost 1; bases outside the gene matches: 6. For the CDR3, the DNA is TGCGCCAGCAGTGATTCGGGGGGTACTTCCTACGAGCAGTACTTC. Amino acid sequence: CASSDSGGTSYEQYF.

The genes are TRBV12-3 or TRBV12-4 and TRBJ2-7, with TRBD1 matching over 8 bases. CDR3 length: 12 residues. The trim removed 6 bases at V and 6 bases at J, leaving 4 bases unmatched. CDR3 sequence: CASRLQGGEQYF. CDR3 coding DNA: TGTGCCAGCAGACTACAGGGGGGCGAGCAGTACTTC.

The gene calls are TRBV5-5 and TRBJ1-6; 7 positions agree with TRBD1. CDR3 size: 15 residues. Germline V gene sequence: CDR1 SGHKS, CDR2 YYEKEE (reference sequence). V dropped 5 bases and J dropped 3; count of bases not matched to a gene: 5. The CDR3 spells CASRPGQFYNSPLHF. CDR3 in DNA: TGTGCCAGCAGACCGGGACAGTTCTATAATTCACCCCTCCACTTT.

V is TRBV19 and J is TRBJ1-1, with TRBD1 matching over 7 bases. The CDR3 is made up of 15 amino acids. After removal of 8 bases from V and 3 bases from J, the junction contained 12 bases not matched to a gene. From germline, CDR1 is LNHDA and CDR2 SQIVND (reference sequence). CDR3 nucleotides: TGTGCCAGTGGGTCGACAGGGTATGGGGACACTGAAGCTTTCTTT. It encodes CASGSTGYGDTEAFF.

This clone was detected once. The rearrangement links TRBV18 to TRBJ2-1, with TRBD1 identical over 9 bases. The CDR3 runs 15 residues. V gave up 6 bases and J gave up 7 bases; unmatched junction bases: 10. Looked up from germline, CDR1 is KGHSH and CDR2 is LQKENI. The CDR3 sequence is CASSPGTGKGNEQFF. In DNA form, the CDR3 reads TGTGCCAGCTCCCCCGGGACAGGGAAAGGGAATGAGCAGTTCTTC.

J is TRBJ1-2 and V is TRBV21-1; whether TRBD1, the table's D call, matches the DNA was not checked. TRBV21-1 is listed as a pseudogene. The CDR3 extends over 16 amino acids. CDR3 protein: CASSKTGENKVYGYTF. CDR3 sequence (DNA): TGTGCCAGCAGCAAGACAGGGGAAAATAAAGTCTATGGCTACACCTTC.

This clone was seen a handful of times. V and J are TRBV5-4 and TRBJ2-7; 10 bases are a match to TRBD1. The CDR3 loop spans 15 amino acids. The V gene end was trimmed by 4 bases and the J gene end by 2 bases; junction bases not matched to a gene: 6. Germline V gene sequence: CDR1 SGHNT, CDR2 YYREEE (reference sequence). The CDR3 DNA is TGTGCCAGCAGCGCAGGACAGGGGGATGCCTACGAGCAGTACTTC. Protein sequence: CASSAGQGDAYEQYF.

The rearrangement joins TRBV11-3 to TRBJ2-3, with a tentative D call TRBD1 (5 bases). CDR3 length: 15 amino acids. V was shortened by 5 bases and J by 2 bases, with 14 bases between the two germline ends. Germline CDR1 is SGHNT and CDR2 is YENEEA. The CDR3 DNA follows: TGTGCCAGCAGCCCCAATAGGGGCTCCACAGATACGCAGTATTTT. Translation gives CASSPNRGSTDTQYF.

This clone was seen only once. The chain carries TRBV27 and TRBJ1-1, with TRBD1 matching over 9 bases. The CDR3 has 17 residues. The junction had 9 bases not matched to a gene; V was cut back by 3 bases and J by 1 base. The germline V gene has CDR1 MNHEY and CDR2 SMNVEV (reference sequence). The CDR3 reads CASSFVPGQGSNTEAFF. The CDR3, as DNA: TGTGCCAGCAGTTTCGTTCCGGGACAGGGATCGAACACTGAAGCTTTCTTT.

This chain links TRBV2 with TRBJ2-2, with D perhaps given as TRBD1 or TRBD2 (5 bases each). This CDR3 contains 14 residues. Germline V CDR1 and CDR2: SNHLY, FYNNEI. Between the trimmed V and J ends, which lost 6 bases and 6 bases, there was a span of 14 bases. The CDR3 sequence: CASRGDRLAGELFF. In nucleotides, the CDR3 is TGTGCCAGCAGGGGGGACCGCCTAGCCGGGGAGCTGTTTTTT.

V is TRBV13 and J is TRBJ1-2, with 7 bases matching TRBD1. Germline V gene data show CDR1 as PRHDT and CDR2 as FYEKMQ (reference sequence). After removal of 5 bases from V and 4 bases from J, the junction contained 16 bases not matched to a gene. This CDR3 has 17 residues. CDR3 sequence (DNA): TGTGCCAGCAGCCCCCATACCGGGACAGACGATTTCTATGGCTACACCTTC. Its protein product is CASSPHTGTDDFYGYTF.

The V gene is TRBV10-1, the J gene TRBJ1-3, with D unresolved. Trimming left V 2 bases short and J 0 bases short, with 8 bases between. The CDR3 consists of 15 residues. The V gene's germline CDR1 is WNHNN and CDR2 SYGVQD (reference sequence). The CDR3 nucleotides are TGCGCCAGCAGTGAGGGCAGGAGCTCTGGAAACACCATATATTTT. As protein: CASSEGRSSGNTIYF.

The CDR3 region has the DNA TGTGCCAGCAGTGAGGACAAACCTGGCTACACCTTC. It translates to CASSEDKPGYTF. This chain joins TRBV2 and TRBJ1-2; possibly TRBD1 for D (5 bases). The germline gives CDR1 SNHLY, CDR2 FYNNEI. The V gene lost 3 bases and the J gene lost 7 bases, with 9 bases spanning the gap. CDR3 length: 12 amino acids.